Presented here are 20 T cell receptor beta chains from one specimen sequenced in a study of cytomegalovirus exposure and HLA in healthy donors. The PCR used 60 Vbeta and 13 Jbeta primers. Sequencing was performed with immunoSEQ multiplex PCR; in TCRdb, only in-frame clones are kept and a portion is missing. The sample has 150,000 to 250,000 clones; roughly 78% are singletons. Source material: PBMCs. The receptor source for this set is a woman in her 30s in good health and CMV-seropositive.

The rearrangement joins TRBV5-4 to TRBJ1-2, with D maybe TRBD1 (6 bases). V dropped 3 bases and J dropped 4 bases, with 16 bases sitting between them. Germline V gene lookup returns CDR1 SGHNT and CDR2 YYREEE (reference sequence). The CDR3 runs 15 residues. The DNA for the CDR3 is TGTGCCAGCAGCTCCAAGGGGGAGGGCCCCTATGGCTACACCTTC. Encoded protein: CASSSKGEGPYGYTF.

V gene TRBV4-3 combines with J gene TRBJ1-4, with 7 nucleotides matching TRBD1. This CDR3 spans 15 amino acids. V dropped 3 bases and J dropped 8; count of bases not matched to a gene: 9. Per the germline V gene, CDR1 is LGHNA and CDR2 is YSLEER. CDR3 DNA: TGCGCCAGCAGCCAGTCGGAGGGGGCAGGGGAAAAACTGTTTTTT. Residues: CASSQSEGAGEKLFF.

The chain couples TRBV29-1 to TRBJ1-1; 8 bases fit TRBD1. The CDR3 extends over 14 amino acids. V lost 3 bases, J lost 0 bases, and 3 bases stayed unmatched. Germline CDR1 SQVTM, CDR2 ANQGSEA. DNA for the CDR3: TGCAGCGTTGAGTGGGGACAGGTGAACACTGAAGCTTTCTTT. Amino acid sequence: CSVEWGQVNTEAFF.

The V gene is TRBV5-1, the J gene TRBJ1-6, with 9 bases fitting TRBD1. With 9 bases clipped from V and 5 bases from J, the junction kept 3 bases outside the gene matches. Looked up from germline, CDR1 is SGHRS and CDR2 is YFSETQ. The CDR3 is 13 amino acids. The CDR3 protein is CATRTGDNSPLHF. DNA for the CDR3: TGCGCCACCAGGACAGGGGATAATTCACCCCTCCACTTT. Full variable domain (missing parts from reference TRBV5-1 and TRBJ1-6): KAGVTQTPRYLIKTRGQQVTLSCSPISGHRSVSWYQQTPGQGLQFLFEYFSETQRNKGNFPGRFSGRQFSNSRSEMNVSTLELGDSALYLCATRTGDNSPLHFGNGTRLTVT.

The rearrangement links TRBV7-8 to TRBJ2-5; possibly TRBD1 for D (5 bases). Per the germline V gene, CDR1 is SGHVS and CDR2 is FQNEAQ. Trimming cost V 1 base and J 2 bases, with 11 bases left between them. The CDR3 loop spans 15 amino acids. The CDR3 protein is CASSLGRTMQETQYF. The CDR3 region has the DNA TGTGCCAGCAGCTTAGGGCGGACAATGCAAGAGACCCAGTACTTC.

The rearrangement uses TRBV29-1 and TRBJ1-2; perhaps TRBD1 as D (5 bases). This CDR3 region has 12 residues. Germline V gene data show CDR1 as SQVTM and CDR2 as ANQGSEA. V lost 6 bases and J lost 5, with 13 bases in between. CDR3 coding DNA: TGCAGCGTGCGGCCAGGGCCTTATGGCTACACCTTC. It yields the protein CSVRPGPYGYTF.

This chain connects TRBV5-1 to TRBJ2-7, with D perhaps TRBD2 (6 bases). Trimming took off 4 bases at V and 2 bases at J, with 16 bases between the two ends. Germline V gives CDR1 SGHRS, CDR2 YFSETQ. This CDR3 is built from 15 residues. CDR3 loop: CASSPRESTTYEQYF. In DNA, the CDR3 is TGCGCCAGCAGCCCTCGGGAGAGTACCACCTACGAGCAGTACTTC.

This clone showed up just once. The rearrangement joins TRBV11-2 to TRBJ2-2; D not resolved. V lost 3 bases to trimming and J lost 0 bases, with 5 bases between them. This CDR3 comprises 14 residues. From germline, CDR1 is SGHAT and CDR2 FQNNGV. Here the CDR3 reads CASSFIANTGELFF. The CDR3 DNA reads TGTGCCAGCAGCTTTATCGCGAACACCGGGGAGCTGTTTTTT.

The J gene is TRBJ1-2, the V gene TRBV20-1, with a possible D match to TRBD1 (5 bases). From germline, CDR1 is DFQATT and CDR2 SNEGSKA (reference sequence). The CDR3 runs to 10 residues. The CDR3 DNA sequence: TGCAGCCCAGGGTTCTATGGCTACACCTTC. It specifies CSPGFYGYTF.

The V and J genes are TRBV4-3 and TRBJ2-7, with 7 bases that match TRBD1. This CDR3 contains 15 residues. Trimming took 0 bases from V and 2 from J; bases not matched to a gene: 4. Germline V gene data show CDR1 as LGHNA and CDR2 as YSLEER. In DNA form, the CDR3 reads TGCGCCAGCAGCCAAGATGACAGGGTGACCTACGAGCAGTACTTC. It codes for CASSQDDRVTYEQYF.

The V and J genes are TRBV5-1 and TRBJ2-1, with 16 bases aligning to TRBD2. With V trimmed by 2 bases and J by 1 base, 3 bases remained unmatched. Germline V gives CDR1 SGHRS, CDR2 YFSETQ. The CDR3 loop spans 18 amino acids. In DNA form, the CDR3 reads TGCGCCAGCAGCTTTATGGGACTAGCGGGGGGGTCCTACAATGAGCAGTTCTTC. It codes for CASSFMGLAGGSYNEQFF.

This chain uses TRBV9 with TRBJ2-1; possible D gene TRBD2, 5 bases. The CDR3 loop spans 14 amino acids. The V end was cut by 4 bases, the J end by 4 bases, with 12 bases between. Germline V gene data show CDR1 as SGDLS and CDR2 as YYNGEE. In DNA form, the CDR3 reads TGTGCCAGCAGCCCAAGAGAGCGGTACAATGAGCAGTTCTTC. Translation gives CASSPRERYNEQFF.

This chain connects TRBV27 to TRBJ2-5; D uncertain. The germline gives CDR1 MNHEY, CDR2 SMNVEV (reference sequence). Trimming took off 5 bases at V and 5 bases at J, with 12 bases between the two ends. The CDR3 is 13 residues long. The CDR3 loop reads CASSPRERETQYF. For the CDR3, the DNA is TGTGCCAGCAGTCCGAGAGAGAGGGAGACCCAGTACTTC.

The chain links TRBV6-1 to TRBJ2-7; the D gene is possibly TRBD2 (6 bases). The V gene's germline CDR1 is MNHNS and CDR2 SASEGT. Trimming took off 5 bases at V and 3 bases at J, with 8 bases between the two ends. The CDR3 has 12 residues. For the CDR3, the DNA is TGTGCCAGCAGTAGGGGAGGCTACGAGCAGTACTTC. Translating gives CASSRGGYEQYF.

The V and J genes are TRBV30 and TRBJ2-3; D might be TRBD2 (5 bases). Germline V gives CDR1 GTSNPN, CDR2 SVGIG (reference sequence). The CDR3 extends over 12 amino acids. The V end lost 4 bases, the J end lost 6 bases, and 11 bases lay between the germline ends. The CDR3 bases are TGTGCCTGGACTAGCAGTTCGGATACGCAGTATTTT. The encoded protein is CAWTSSSDTQYF. Drawing the rest from reference TRBV30 and TRBJ2-3, the complete variable domain is SQTIHQWPATLVQPVGSPLSLECTVEGTSNPNLYWYRQAAGRGLQLLFYSVGIGQISSEVPQNLSASRPQDRQFILSSKKLLLSDSGFYLCAWTSSSDTQYFGPGTRLTVL.

This chain joins TRBV4-3 and TRBJ2-1; 10 positions match TRBD2. Germline-derived CDR1 and CDR2 are LGHNA and YSLEER. The CDR3 spans 16 residues. After removal of 0 bases from V and 3 bases from J, the junction contained 2 bases not matched to a gene. CDR3 DNA: TGCGCCAGCAGCCAAGATTGGACTAGCGGCTACAATGAGCAGTTCTTC. It specifies CASSQDWTSGYNEQFF.

V usage is TRBV6-5 and J usage is TRBJ1-1; weak D call: TRBD1 (6 bases). The CDR3 consists of 15 residues. Trimming shortened V by 7 bases and J by 7 bases, and 22 bases separated the two germline ends. Germline V gene sequence: CDR1 MNHEY, CDR2 SVGAGI. The CDR3 DNA follows: TGTGCCAGCACCCCGATACGATTGGGGGCGGGTGAAGCTTTCTTT. Translation gives CASTPIRLGAGEAFF.

The chain combines TRBV2 with TRBJ1-3; 7 nucleotides line up with TRBD1. CDR1 and CDR2 from the germline V gene are SNHLY and FYNNEI. Germline trimming cut 6 bases from V and 2 bases from J; bases unmatched to any gene: 4. The CDR3 consists of 14 residues. CDR3: CASRAGTAGNTIYF. The CDR3 nucleotides are TGTGCCAGCAGGGCCGGGACAGCTGGAAACACCATATATTTT. Full variable domain (outside the CDR3, taken from reference TRBV2 and TRBJ1-3): EPEVTQTPSHQVTQMGQEVILRCVPISNHLYFYWYRQILGQKVEFLVSFYNNEISEKSEIFDDQFSVERPDGSNFTLKIRSTKLEDSAMYFCASRAGTAGNTIYFGEGSWLTVV.

This chain joins TRBV27 and TRBJ1-1, with D tentatively TRBD1 (6 bases). Germline-derived CDR1 and CDR2 are MNHEY and SMNVEV (reference sequence). V gave up 6 bases and J gave up 2 bases, with 10 bases separating them. The CDR3 spans 13 residues. The DNA for the CDR3 is TGTGCCAGCAGCTCGGGACAAAACACTGAAGCTTTCTTT. Protein product: CASSSGQNTEAFF.

The chain carries TRBV7-9 and TRBJ1-4, with D possibly being TRBD1 (6 bases). The CDR3 length is 15 residues. CDR1 and CDR2 (germline): SEHNR, FQNEAQ (reference sequence). Trimming shortened V by 1 base and J by 5 bases, and 11 bases separated the two germline ends. The CDR3 loop reads CASSLGQERNEKLFF. The DNA for the CDR3 is TGTGCCAGCAGCTTAGGACAGGAGAGAAATGAAAAACTGTTTTTT.